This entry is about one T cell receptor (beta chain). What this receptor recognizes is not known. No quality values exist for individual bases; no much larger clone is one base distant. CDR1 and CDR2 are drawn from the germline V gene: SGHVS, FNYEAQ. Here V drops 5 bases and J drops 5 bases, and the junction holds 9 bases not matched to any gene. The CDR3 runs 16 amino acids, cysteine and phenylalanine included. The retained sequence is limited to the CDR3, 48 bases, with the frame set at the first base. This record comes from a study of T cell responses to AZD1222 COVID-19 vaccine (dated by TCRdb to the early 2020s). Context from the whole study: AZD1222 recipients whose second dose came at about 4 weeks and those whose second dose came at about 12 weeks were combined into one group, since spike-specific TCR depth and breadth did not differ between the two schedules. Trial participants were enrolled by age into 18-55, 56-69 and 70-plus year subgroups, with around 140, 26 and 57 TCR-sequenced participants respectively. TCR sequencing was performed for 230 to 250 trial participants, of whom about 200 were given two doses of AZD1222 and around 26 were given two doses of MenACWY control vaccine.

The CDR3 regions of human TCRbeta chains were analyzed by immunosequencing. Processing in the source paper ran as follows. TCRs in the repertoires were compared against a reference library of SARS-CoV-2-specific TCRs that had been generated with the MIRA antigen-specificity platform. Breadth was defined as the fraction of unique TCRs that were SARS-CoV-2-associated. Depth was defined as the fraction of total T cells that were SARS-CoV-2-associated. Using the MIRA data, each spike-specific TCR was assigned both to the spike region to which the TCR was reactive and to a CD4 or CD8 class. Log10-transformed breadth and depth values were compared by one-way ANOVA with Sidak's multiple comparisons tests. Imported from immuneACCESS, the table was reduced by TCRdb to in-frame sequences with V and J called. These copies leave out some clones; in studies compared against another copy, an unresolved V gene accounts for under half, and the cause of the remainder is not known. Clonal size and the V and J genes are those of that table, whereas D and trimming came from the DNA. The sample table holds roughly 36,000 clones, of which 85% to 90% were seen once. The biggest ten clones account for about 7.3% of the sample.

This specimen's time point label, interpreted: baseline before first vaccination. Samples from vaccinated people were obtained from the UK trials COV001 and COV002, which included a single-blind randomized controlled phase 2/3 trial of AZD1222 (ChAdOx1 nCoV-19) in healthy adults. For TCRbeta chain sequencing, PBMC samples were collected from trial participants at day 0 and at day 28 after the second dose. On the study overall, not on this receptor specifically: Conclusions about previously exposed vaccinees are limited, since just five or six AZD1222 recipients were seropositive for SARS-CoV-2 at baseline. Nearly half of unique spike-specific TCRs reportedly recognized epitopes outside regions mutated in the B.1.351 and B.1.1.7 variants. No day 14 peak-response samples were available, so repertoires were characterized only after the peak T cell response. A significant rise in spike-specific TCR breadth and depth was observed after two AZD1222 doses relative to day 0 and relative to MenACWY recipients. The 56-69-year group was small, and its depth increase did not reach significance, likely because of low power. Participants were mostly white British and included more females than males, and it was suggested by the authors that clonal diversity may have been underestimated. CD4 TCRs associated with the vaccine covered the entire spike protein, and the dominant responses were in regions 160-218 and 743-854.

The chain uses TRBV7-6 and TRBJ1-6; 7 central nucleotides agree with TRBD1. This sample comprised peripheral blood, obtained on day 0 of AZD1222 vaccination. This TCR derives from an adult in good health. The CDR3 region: CASSQETGWHNSPLHF. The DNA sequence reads TGTGCCAGCAGCCAAGAGACAGGGTGGCATAATTCACCCCTCCACTTT.